These T cell receptor beta chains were read from a single sample in a study of T cells in Graves' hyperthyroidism and ophthalmopathy. TCRdb recomputed calls from the multiplex PCR reads with MiXCR, one row per CDR3 protein. Here the sample spans approximately 530,000 distinct CDR3 sequences, over 15% being singletons. The sample comprised blood. All receptors come from a woman between 18 and 29 years old with Graves' hyperthyroidism. Both conserved end residues are part of each CDR3. D genes are given only for firm matches. Clone size is shown for a subset of rows, as once, few, many or a class of expanded clone.

CDR3 protein: CASSVGAGQYSNQPQHF; CDR3 DNA: TGTGCCAGCAGCGTAGGGGCGGGGCAGTATAGCAATCAGCCCCAGCATTTT; J gene: TRBJ1-5; D gene: .; V gene: TRBV9; clone size: .
CDR3 protein: CASSGTGIQPQHF; CDR3 DNA: TGTGCCAGCAGTGGAACAGGAATTCAGCCCCAGCATTTT; J gene: TRBJ1-5; D gene: .; V gene: TRBV12-3/TRBV12-4; clone size: few
CDR3 protein: CASSFRGNYGYTF; CDR3 DNA: TGTGCCAGCAGCTTCAGGGGTAACTATGGCTACACCTTC; J gene: TRBJ1-2; D gene: .; V gene: TRBV9; clone size: .
CDR3 protein: CASTRGPNPGGNQPQHF; CDR3 DNA: TGTGCCAGTACTCGGGGCCCTAACCCGGGGGGCAATCAGCCCCAGCATTTT; J gene: TRBJ1-5; D gene: .; V gene: TRBV19; clone size: .
CDR3 protein: CATRPGQGSEAFF; CDR3 DNA: TGTGCCACCAGACCTGGACAGGGGAGTGAAGCTTTCTTT; J gene: TRBJ1-1; D gene: TRBD1; V gene: TRBV24-1; clone size: few
CDR3 protein: CASTTGIDEQFF; CDR3 DNA: TGTGCCAGCACCACAGGGATTGATGAGCAGTTCTTC; J gene: TRBJ2-1; D gene: .; V gene: TRBV25-1; clone size: .
CDR3 protein: CASGRGADTQYF; CDR3 DNA: TGTGCCAGCGGACGGGGAGCAGATACGCAGTATTTT; J gene: TRBJ2-3; D gene: .; V gene: TRBV2; clone size: .
CDR3 protein: CASSQELRTYNEQFF; CDR3 DNA: TGTGCCAGCAGCCAAGAGTTAAGGACCTACAATGAGCAGTTCTTC; J gene: TRBJ2-1; D gene: .; V gene: TRBV14; clone size: few
CDR3 protein: CASSSRRLAGGPVYEQYF; CDR3 DNA: TGTGCCAGCAGTTCCCGCCGGCTAGCGGGGGGGCCGGTCTACGAGCAGTACTTC; J gene: TRBJ2-7; D gene: TRBD2; V gene: TRBV6-5; clone size: .
CDR3 protein: CASSQTGLDNSPLHF; CDR3 DNA: TGTGCCAGCAGTCAGACAGGGCTGGATAATTCACCCCTCCACTTT; J gene: TRBJ1-6; D gene: TRBD1; V gene: TRBV27; clone size: .
CDR3 protein: CAISRSERGGSYNEQFF; CDR3 DNA: TGTGCCATCAGCCGATCGGAGAGGGGGGGCTCCTACAATGAGCAGTTCTTC; J gene: TRBJ2-1; D gene: .; V gene: TRBV10-3; clone size: many
CDR3 protein: CSASKGKNTEAFF; CDR3 DNA: TGCAGTGCCAGCAAGGGGAAGAACACTGAAGCTTTCTTT; J gene: TRBJ1-1; D gene: .; V gene: TRBV20-1; clone size: few
CDR3 protein: CASSPHPRAGDYEQYF; CDR3 DNA: TGTGCCAGCAGCCCACATCCGAGGGCTGGCGACTACGAGCAGTACTTC; J gene: TRBJ2-7; D gene: .; V gene: TRBV7-9; clone size: many
CDR3 protein: CSAPKRGVIGEQFF; CDR3 DNA: TGCAGTGCTCCAAAGCGGGGGGTGATAGGTGAGCAGTTCTTC; J gene: TRBJ2-1; D gene: TRBD2; V gene: TRBV20-1; clone size: .
CDR3 protein: CASSVRGSQSSGANVLTF; CDR3 DNA: TGTGCCAGCAGTGTGCGGGGTTCGCAGAGCTCTGGGGCCAACGTCCTGACTTTC; J gene: TRBJ2-6; D gene: .; V gene: TRBV2; clone size: many
CDR3 protein: CASRPGEPGHGYTF; CDR3 DNA: TGTGCCAGCAGACCAGGGGAACCGGGACATGGCTACACCTTC; J gene: TRBJ1-2; D gene: .; V gene: TRBV6-2/TRBV6-3; clone size: few
CDR3 protein: CASSSEDRGSSYEQYF; CDR3 DNA: TGTGCCAGCAGCTCCGAAGACAGGGGGTCCTCCTACGAGCAGTACTTC; J gene: TRBJ2-7; D gene: TRBD1; V gene: TRBV7-9; clone size: many
CDR3 protein: CASSGNNEQFF; CDR3 DNA: TGTGCCAGTAGCGGGAACAATGAGCAGTTCTTC; J gene: TRBJ2-1; D gene: TRBD2; V gene: TRBV11-3; clone size: many
CDR3 protein: CASSLSHRDSYNEQFF; CDR3 DNA: TGTGCCAGCAGCCTCTCTCACAGGGACTCCTACAATGAGCAGTTCTTC; J gene: TRBJ2-1; D gene: .; V gene: TRBV16; clone size: few
CDR3 protein: CSAREGVLSNQPQHF; CDR3 DNA: TGCAGTGCTAGGGAAGGGGTTCTTAGCAATCAGCCCCAGCATTTT; J gene: TRBJ1-5; D gene: .; V gene: TRBV20-1; clone size: many
CDR3 protein: CASRPGGAGQPQHF; CDR3 DNA: TGTGCCAGCAGGCCAGGGGGCGCGGGGCAGCCCCAGCATTTT; J gene: TRBJ1-5; D gene: TRBD1; V gene: TRBV7-8; clone size: many
CDR3 protein: CATSRYYTYNEQFF; CDR3 DNA: TGTGCCACCAGCAGGTACTATACCTACAATGAGCAGTTCTTC; J gene: TRBJ2-1; D gene: .; V gene: TRBV15; clone size: few
CDR3 protein: CASSPGLAAREQFF; CDR3 DNA: TGTGCCAGCAGTCCGGGACTAGCCGCAAGAGAGCAGTTCTTC; J gene: TRBJ2-1; D gene: TRBD2; V gene: TRBV12-3/TRBV12-4; clone size: many
CDR3 protein: CASRQQGFGVQPQHF; CDR3 DNA: TGTGCCAGCAGACAACAGGGTTTCGGTGTTCAGCCCCAGCATTTT; J gene: TRBJ1-5; D gene: .; V gene: TRBV6-1; clone size: many
CDR3 protein: CATSDAWGSGELFF; CDR3 DNA: TGTGCCACCAGTGACGCTTGGGGATCCGGGGAGCTGTTTTTT; J gene: TRBJ2-2; D gene: .; V gene: TRBV24-1; clone size: .
CDR3 protein: CASSLVTGGMETQYF; CDR3 DNA: TGTGCCAGCAGCTTAGTAACGGGGGGAATGGAGACCCAGTACTTC; J gene: TRBJ2-5; D gene: TRBD2; V gene: TRBV11-2; clone size: many
CDR3 protein: CASSPSGQGSNQPQHF; CDR3 DNA: TGTGCCAGCAGCCCCTCGGGACAGGGGAGCAATCAGCCCCAGCATTTT; J gene: TRBJ1-5; D gene: TRBD1; V gene: TRBV4-2; clone size: few
CDR3 protein: CASSSIAGGETQYF; CDR3 DNA: TGTGCCAGCAGCTCCATAGCGGGGGGGGAGACCCAGTACTTC; J gene: TRBJ2-5; D gene: TRBD2; V gene: TRBV7-9; clone size: .
CDR3 protein: CASSGYLAGGLNTGELFF; CDR3 DNA: TGCGCCAGCAGTGGTTACCTAGCGGGGGGGCTGAACACCGGGGAGCTGTTTTTT; J gene: TRBJ2-2; D gene: TRBD2; V gene: TRBV5-1; clone size: few
CDR3 protein: CASGQGAGEQYF; CDR3 DNA: TGTGCCAGCGGCCAGGGGGCAGGAGAGCAGTACTTC; J gene: TRBJ2-7; D gene: TRBD1; V gene: TRBV7-2; clone size: .
CDR3 protein: CASGNRNEKLFF; CDR3 DNA: TGCGCCAGCGGGAACCGAAATGAAAAACTGTTTTTT; J gene: TRBJ1-4; D gene: .; V gene: TRBV10-2; clone size: .
CDR3 protein: CASSLTSGDQPQHF; CDR3 DNA: TGTGCCAGCAGTTTAACCTCGGGGGACCAGCCCCAGCATTTT; J gene: TRBJ1-5; D gene: .; V gene: TRBV12-3/TRBV12-4; clone size: many
CDR3 protein: CASTQTRGEQFF; CDR3 DNA: TGTGCCAGCACCCAGACTCGCGGTGAGCAGTTCTTC; J gene: TRBJ2-1; D gene: .; V gene: TRBV28; clone size: few
CDR3 protein: CASRLVPGGNTEAFF; CDR3 DNA: TGTGCCAGCAGACTCGTCCCAGGGGGGAACACTGAAGCTTTCTTT; J gene: TRBJ1-1; D gene: TRBD1; V gene: TRBV11-3; clone size: many
CDR3 protein: CSDGKREKGTDTQYF; CDR3 DNA: TGCAGTGACGGCAAGCGGGAGAAGGGCACAGATACGCAGTATTTT; J gene: TRBJ2-3; D gene: TRBD2; V gene: TRBV20-1; clone size: many
CDR3 protein: CASSPEPGLSTDTQYF; CDR3 DNA: TGTGCCAGCAGCCCTGAGCCGGGACTTAGCACAGATACGCAGTATTTT; J gene: TRBJ2-3; D gene: .; V gene: TRBV3-1; clone size: many
CDR3 protein: CASNHQSGSYEQYF; CDR3 DNA: TGTGCCAGCAATCACCAGTCAGGCTCCTACGAGCAGTACTTC; J gene: TRBJ2-7; D gene: .; V gene: TRBV28; clone size: many
CDR3 protein: CASSLFLAGVTDTQYF; CDR3 DNA: TGTGCCAGCAGTTTATTCCTAGCGGGGGTCACAGATACGCAGTATTTT; J gene: TRBJ2-3; D gene: TRBD2; V gene: TRBV12-3/TRBV12-4; clone size: many
CDR3 protein: CASSQVTSRSGEQFF; CDR3 DNA: TGCGCCAGCAGCCAAGTGACGAGTAGGTCGGGTGAGCAGTTCTTC; J gene: TRBJ2-1; D gene: .; V gene: TRBV4-1; clone size: .
CDR3 protein: CSARDGVRRSTGELFF; CDR3 DNA: TGCAGTGCTAGAGATGGGGTGCGACGCAGCACCGGGGAGCTGTTTTTT; J gene: TRBJ2-2; D gene: .; V gene: TRBV20-1; clone size: many
CDR3 protein: CAWKASGSETQYF; CDR3 DNA: TGTGCCTGGAAGGCTAGCGGGAGTGAGACCCAGTACTTC; J gene: TRBJ2-5; D gene: TRBD2; V gene: TRBV30; clone size: many
CDR3 protein: CASGSRSYEQYF; CDR3 DNA: TGTGCCAGCGGATCCAGGTCCTACGAGCAGTACTTC; J gene: TRBJ2-7; D gene: .; V gene: TRBV6-1; clone size: many
CDR3 protein: CSARDPGGYGYTF; CDR3 DNA: TGCAGTGCTAGAGATCCAGGGGGCTATGGCTACACCTTC; J gene: TRBJ1-2; D gene: TRBD1; V gene: TRBV20-1; clone size: .
CDR3 protein: CATSDFLGQGYNEQFF; CDR3 DNA: TGTGCCACCAGTGATTTCTTGGGACAGGGCTACAATGAGCAGTTCTTC; J gene: TRBJ2-1; D gene: TRBD1; V gene: TRBV24-1; clone size: few
CDR3 protein: CASMRGDRDFYEQYF; CDR3 DNA: TGTGCCAGCATGAGGGGGGACCGTGACTTCTACGAGCAGTACTTC; J gene: TRBJ2-7; D gene: .; V gene: TRBV6-2/TRBV6-3; clone size: many
CDR3 protein: CATSRGQGPSEKLFF; CDR3 DNA: TGTGCCACCAGCAGAGGTCAGGGGCCAAGCGAAAAACTGTTTTTT; J gene: TRBJ1-4; D gene: .; V gene: TRBV15; clone size: few
CDR3 protein: CASSLAGRDSYEQYF; CDR3 DNA: TGTGCCAGCAGTTTAGCGGGGAGGGACTCCTACGAGCAGTACTTC; J gene: TRBJ2-7; D gene: TRBD2; V gene: TRBV12-3/TRBV12-4; clone size: many
CDR3 protein: CASSVPATGAPHNEQFF; CDR3 DNA: TGTGCCAGCAGTGTTCCTGCCACGGGAGCACCGCACAATGAGCAGTTCTTC; J gene: TRBJ2-1; D gene: .; V gene: TRBV2; clone size: many
CDR3 protein: CSASFGTGKEKLFF; CDR3 DNA: TGCAGTGCTAGTTTTGGGACAGGGAAGGAAAAACTGTTTTTT; J gene: TRBJ1-4; D gene: TRBD1; V gene: TRBV20-1; clone size: many
CDR3 protein: CAANWGMYNEQFF; CDR3 DNA: TGTGCCGCTAATTGGGGAATGTACAATGAGCAGTTCTTC; J gene: TRBJ2-1; D gene: .; V gene: TRBV18; clone size: .
CDR3 protein: CSVEEPGRRAGNTIYF; CDR3 DNA: TGCAGCGTTGAAGAACCAGGCAGGAGAGCTGGAAACACCATATATTTT; J gene: TRBJ1-3; D gene: .; V gene: TRBV29-1; clone size: many
CDR3 protein: CASSLAEGIGEAFF; CDR3 DNA: TGTGCCAGCAGCTTAGCGGAGGGCATAGGTGAAGCTTTCTTT; J gene: TRBJ1-1; D gene: .; V gene: TRBV7-6; clone size: many
CDR3 protein: CASSPISSYEQYF; CDR3 DNA: TGTGCCAGCTCACCGATATCGTCCTACGAGCAGTACTTC; J gene: TRBJ2-7; D gene: .; V gene: TRBV18; clone size: few
CDR3 protein: CAISGSTYEQYF; CDR3 DNA: TGTGCCATCAGTGGATCTACCTACGAGCAGTACTTC; J gene: TRBJ2-7; D gene: .; V gene: TRBV10-3; clone size: few
CDR3 protein: CASRDGRYEQYF; CDR3 DNA: TGTGCCAGCAGGGACGGAAGGTACGAGCAGTACTTC; J gene: TRBJ2-7; D gene: .; V gene: TRBV27; clone size: many
CDR3 protein: CASRKGGAPGTGELFF; CDR3 DNA: TGTGCCAGCAGAAAGGGGGGGGCCCCGGGCACCGGGGAGCTGTTTTTT; J gene: TRBJ2-2; D gene: .; V gene: TRBV12-3/TRBV12-4; clone size: few
CDR3 protein: CASSLDDSSGNTIYF; CDR3 DNA: TGTGCCAGCAGCTTAGATGATTCCTCTGGAAACACCATATATTTT; J gene: TRBJ1-3; D gene: .; V gene: TRBV7-6; clone size: .